This T cell receptor beta chain derives from a study of T cells expressing NK-cell markers. For each CDR3 protein, TCRdb gives one entry from its re-call of the 5' RACE reads, without DNA. The sample table includes roughly 180,000 distinct CDR3 sequences. Germline loops: CDR1 SGHNT, CDR2 YENEEA. The CDR3 is 13 residues long. The V and J genes are TRBV11-3 and TRBJ1-1. The origin of this receptor is a woman between 18 and 69 years old in good health. Sequences were obtained from blood T cells: a sorted CD56 or NKG2C T cell subset, CD4+ or CD8+ T cells, or bulk PBMC T cells (not recorded which). CDR3 residues: CASSLGRTEEAFF.